Presented here are 31 T cell receptor beta chains from one specimen sequenced in a study of CD8 T cells in Susac syndrome (dated by TCRdb to the late 2010s). The library was produced with the immunoSEQ multiplex PCR assay. RNA was extracted with the RNeasy kit and 0.5 to 1 ug was reverse transcribed using random hexamers. TCRdb reprocessed the public reads (quality trimming at Q25 with fastp, clone calling with MiXCR) and kept in-frame beta chains. Records with the same CDR3 protein are collapsed into one entry carrying the most frequent genes and DNA. The sample data list about 66,000 distinct CDR3 sequences, and over 85% of these were observed just once. Roughly 0.55% of the sample goes to the ten largest clones. The source material was CD8+ T cells from PBMCs. These receptors originate from a human donor with multiple sclerosis.

The rearrangement joins TRBV2 to TRBJ1-1; D ambiguous. V lost 8 bases, J lost 10 bases, and 20 bases lay in between. CDR3 length: 13 amino acids. The germline V gene has CDR1 SNHLY and CDR2 FYNNEI. Written as DNA, the CDR3 is TGTGCCAGCCTCCCTTTGGAGGACGAGGGAGCTTTCTTT. Encoded protein: CASLPLEDEGAFF.

This clonotype was detected once. The genes are TRBV7-9 and TRBJ2-7; the match to TRBD2 covers 7 bases. The CDR3 is made up of 14 amino acids. The germline V gene encodes CDR1 SEHNR and CDR2 FQNEAQ (reference sequence). Losses at the gene ends were 1 base for V and 5 bases for J; bases not matched to a gene: 5. The CDR3 DNA is TGTGCCAGCAGCTTAGGGGGAGGGCCACACGAGCAGTACTTC. Translation gives CASSLGGGPHEQYF.

The chain carries TRBV29-1 and TRBJ2-1, with 8 bases fitting TRBD2. CDR1 is SQVTM and CDR2 is ANQGSEA in the germline V gene. The length of the CDR3 is 16 residues. The V and J ends lost 5 bases and 7 bases, in that order; junction bases with no gene match: 16. The CDR3 sequence: CSVPPFGGAAENEQFF. In DNA, the CDR3 is TGCAGCGTTCCACCTTTCGGGGGGGCTGCGGAGAATGAGCAGTTCTTC.

The chain uses TRBV30 and TRBJ1-2; D is undetermined. Germline V lookup: CDR1 GTSNPN, CDR2 SVGIG (reference sequence). Between the trimmed V and J ends, which lost 0 bases and 8 bases, there was a span of 7 bases. CDR3 length equals 11 residues. DNA for the CDR3: TGTGCCTGGAGTGTAGTCCAGGGCTACACCTTC. Protein product: CAWSVVQGYTF. The full variable domain, its missing parts supplied by reference TRBV30 and TRBJ1-2, is SQTIHQWPATLVQPVGSPLSLECTVEGTSNPNLYWYRQAAGRGLQLLFYSVGIGQISSEVPQNLSASRPQDRQFILSSKKLLLSDSGFYLCAWSVVQGYTFGSGTRLTVV.

Of note for this clonotype: The junction shows a germline mismatch at one end, possibly a read error. The chain joins TRBV2 to TRBJ1-2; 11 nucleotides align to TRBD1. Germline V CDR1 and CDR2: SNHLY, FYNNEI. This CDR3 region has 12 residues. CDR3 nucleotides: TGTGCCAGCAGCGTAGCACCGGGACAGGGGGAATTC. It yields the protein CASSVAPGQGEF.

V gene TRBV29-1 combines with J gene TRBJ2-1; TRBD2 agrees at 9 bases. This CDR3 has 16 residues. Losses at the gene ends were 6 bases for V and 7 bases for J; bases not matched to a gene: 16. Germline V CDR1 and CDR2: SQVTM, ANQGSEA. In nucleotides, the CDR3 is TGCAGCGTGCCCCGACGGTTGGCGGGGGGGTTAAATGAGCAGTTCTTC. It encodes CSVPRRLAGGLNEQFF.

V is TRBV24-1 and J is TRBJ2-2, with D perhaps TRBD1 or TRBD2 (6 bases each). The CDR3 totals 13 residues. Trimming stripped 9 bases from V and 1 base from J, with 8 bases between. CDR1 KGHDR and CDR2 SFDVKD come from the germline V gene. CDR3 in DNA: TGTGCCACCGCGGGACAGAACACCGGGGAGCTGTTTTTT. Its protein product is CATAGQNTGELFF.

The chain has TRBV27 and TRBJ1-5; D is unclear. CDR1 and CDR2 from the germline V gene are MNHEY and SMNVEV (reference sequence). The CDR3 has 15 amino acids. The germline V and J ends were trimmed by 5 bases and 11 bases, with 22 bases remaining between them. The CDR3 DNA reads as TGTGCCAGCAGTCCCCGTATCGAGGCTAGCGGGGCCCAGCATTTT. This sequence encodes CASSPRIEASGAQHF.

The rearrangement links TRBV12-3 or TRBV12-4 to TRBJ2-7; D remains ambiguous. V lost 5 bases and J 3 bases, leaving 8 bases between the germline ends. The CDR3 is 12 residues long. For the CDR3, the DNA is TGTGCCAGCAGTCTCGAGGACTACGAGCAGTACTTC. Protein product: CASSLEDYEQYF.

CDR3: CASSPRQGFSYEQYF. CDR3 DNA: TGCGCCAGCAGCCCTCGACAGGGATTCTCCTACGAGCAGTACTTC. This rearrangement joins TRBV4-1 to TRBJ2-7; 7 bases fit TRBD1. The length of the CDR3 is 15 residues. J was trimmed by 0 bases and V by 4 bases; bases with no gene match: 6. The germline CDR1 and CDR2 sequences are MGHRA and YSYEKL.

The chain recombines TRBV7-9 with TRBJ1-2, with 10 positions matching TRBD1. In germline, CDR1 is SEHNR, CDR2 FQNEAQ (reference sequence). The CDR3 totals 14 residues. V dropped 4 bases and J dropped 8; count of bases not matched to a gene: 7. CDR3 loop: CASSSPGTGVGYTF. In DNA, the CDR3 is TGTGCCAGCAGCTCCCCCGGGACAGGGGTCGGCTACACCTTC.

The chain couples TRBV7-3 to TRBJ2-5, with TRBD1 as a possible D gene (5 bases). CDR1 SGHTA and CDR2 FQGTGA come from the germline V gene. The germline V and J ends were trimmed by 1 base and 1 base, with 10 bases remaining between them. This CDR3 has 15 residues. CDR3 in DNA: TGTGCCAGCAGCTTAAATCCAGGGTCCCAAGAGACCCAGTACTTC. It encodes CASSLNPGSQETQYF.

The gene calls are TRBV12-3 or TRBV12-4 and TRBJ1-5; perhaps TRBD1 as D (5 bases). There are 12 residues in the CDR3. V was trimmed by 3 bases and J by 6 bases, leaving 6 bases between them. The CDR3 coding sequence is TGTGCCAGCAGTTTCAGGGTTCAGCCCCAGCATTTT. Protein sequence: CASSFRVQPQHF.

The chain employs TRBV6-2 or TRBV6-3 and TRBJ1-1; D gene ambiguous. The length of the CDR3 is 13 residues. Germline V gene lookup returns CDR1 MNHEY and CDR2 SVGEGT. The V and J ends lost 2 bases and 5 bases respectively, with 9 bases between them. The CDR3 loop reads CASSYNPGTEAFF. The CDR3 DNA is TGTGCCAGCAGTTACAACCCGGGGACTGAAGCTTTCTTT.

This chain uses TRBV29-1 with TRBJ2-7, with 8 bases lining up with TRBD1. In germline, CDR1 is SQVTM, CDR2 ANQGSEA. CDR3 length: 13 amino acids. V shed 3 bases and J 3 bases; nucleotides not matched to a gene: 4. The CDR3 DNA is TGCAGCGTTGATTTTACAGGGGGCTACGAGCAGTACTTC. Encoded protein: CSVDFTGGYEQYF.

This clonotype showed up just once. The V and J genes are TRBV11-2 and TRBJ2-7, with 9 bases that match TRBD1. The CDR3 runs 12 residues. Germline CDR1 reads SGHAT; CDR2 reads FQNNGV. The V and J ends lost 4 bases and 5 bases, in that order; junction bases with no gene match: 0. The CDR3 region has the DNA TGTGCCAGCAGCTGGGACAGGGACGAGCAGTACTTC. Residues: CASSWDRDEQYF.

In its sample, this clonotype was seen once. The rearrangement uses TRBV5-4 and TRBJ2-5; TRBD2 matches at 7 bases. Germline CDR1 SGHNT, CDR2 YYREEE (reference sequence). After removal of 0 bases from V and 1 base from J, the junction contained 9 bases not matched to a gene. The CDR3 extends over 17 amino acids. The CDR3 spells CASSLGGSAGSQETQYF. The CDR3 bases are TGTGCCAGCAGCTTGGGAGGATCAGCGGGGAGCCAAGAGACCCAGTACTTC.

This chain uses TRBV12-3 or TRBV12-4 with TRBJ2-7; TRBD2 matches 9 bases. The V segment lost 6 bases and the J segment 6 bases; nucleotides outside the gene matches: 12. The CDR3 consists of 15 residues. The CDR3 sequence is CASRSLAGPATEQYF. The CDR3 DNA is TGTGCCAGCAGGTCGCTAGCGGGGCCGGCTACCGAGCAGTACTTC.

J is TRBJ1-2 and V is TRBV20-1; D gene unclear. The CDR3 loop spans 15 amino acids. Germline V gene data show CDR1 as DFQATT and CDR2 as SNEGSKA (reference sequence). Trimming pared 0 bases from V and 5 bases from J, leaving 16 bases between. The CDR3 sequence: CSARDRARVGYGYTF. The CDR3, as DNA: TGCAGTGCTAGAGATCGGGCGAGGGTTGGGTATGGCTACACCTTC.

This chain connects TRBV27 to TRBJ2-1; 7 bases fit TRBD1. V dropped 5 bases and J dropped 5; count of bases not matched to a gene: 0. CDR1 MNHEY and CDR2 SMNVEV come from the germline V gene (reference sequence). The CDR3 loop spans 12 amino acids. The chain's CDR3 is CASSDRDNEQFF. Written as DNA, the CDR3 is TGTGCCAGCAGTGACAGGGACAATGAGCAGTTCTTC.

This chain uses TRBV30 with TRBJ2-7; 7 bases are a match to TRBD2. The length of the CDR3 is 16 residues. CDR1 is GTSNPN, CDR2 SVGIG, per germline (reference sequence). The ends lost 4 bases at V and 2 bases at J; junction bases unmatched: 14. The CDR3 region has the DNA TGTGCCTGGACCAACCGCCCCAGCGGGGAGACCTACGAGCAGTACTTC. Translated, it gives CAWTNRPSGETYEQYF. Combining the CDR3 with reference TRBV30 and TRBJ2-7 gives the whole variable domain SQTIHQWPATLVQPVGSPLSLECTVEGTSNPNLYWYRQAAGRGLQLLFYSVGIGQISSEVPQNLSASRPQDRQFILSSKKLLLSDSGFYLCAWTNRPSGETYEQYFGPGTRLTVT.

V is TRBV9 and J is TRBJ1-2; D call uncertain. The germline CDR1 and CDR2 sequences are SGDLS and YYNGEE. The CDR3 loop spans 13 amino acids. V was trimmed by 0 bases and J by 3 bases, leaving 6 bases between them. The CDR3 sequence is CASSVGHDYGYTF. The CDR3 nucleotides are TGTGCCAGCAGCGTAGGGCACGACTATGGCTACACCTTC.

This sequence joins TRBV29-1 and TRBJ2-2; D assignment may be TRBD1 or TRBD2 (6 bases each). The V gene's germline CDR1 is SQVTM and CDR2 ANQGSEA. Trimming removed 5 bases from V and 11 bases from J, with 18 bases in between. This CDR3 has 13 residues. The CDR3 sequence: CSVISRGEFELFF. The CDR3 bases are TGCAGCGTTATATCTAGGGGGGAGTTCGAGCTGTTTTTT.

This clonotype was counted a few times. This chain joins TRBV11-2 and TRBJ2-1; a weak D match, TRBD2 (6 bases). The germline gives CDR1 SGHAT, CDR2 FQNNGV. The CDR3 is 15 residues long. The V end was cut by 4 bases, the J end by 8 bases, with 18 bases between. In nucleotides, the CDR3 is TGTGCCAGCAGCTCGCGTGGCAGGACTAAGGATGAGCAGTTCTTC. Its protein is CASSSRGRTKDEQFF.

Here the CDR3 reads CSAKSGENYGYTF. The CDR3 DNA follows: TGCAGTGCTAAGTCAGGGGAAAACTATGGCTACACCTTC. This chain joins TRBV20-1 and TRBJ1-2; possibly TRBD1 for D (6 bases). V gave up 4 bases and J gave up 2 bases, with 11 bases separating them. This CDR3 contains 13 residues. Germline-derived CDR1 and CDR2 are DFQATT and SNEGSKA (reference sequence).

The gene calls are TRBV7-9 and TRBJ1-4; the match to TRBD1 covers 8 bases. Germline-derived CDR1 and CDR2 are SEHNR and FQNEAQ (reference sequence). CDR3 length equals 19 residues. V shed 2 bases, J shed 6 bases, and the junction held 17 bases outside the gene matches. The CDR3 loop reads CASSLQTIGTGTGDEKLFF. CDR3 nucleotide sequence: TGTGCCAGCAGCTTACAGACGATTGGGACGGGGACAGGAGATGAAAAACTGTTTTTT.

The chain combines TRBV15 with TRBJ2-5; D possibly corresponds to TRBD1 (5 bases). Trimming took 1 base from V and 1 from J, leaving 10 bases between them. The CDR3 runs 15 residues. CDR1 is LNHNV, CDR2 YYDKDF, per germline (reference sequence). The CDR3 bases are TGTGCCACCAGCAGAGCAGGGAATAGCCAAGAGACCCAGTACTTC. Translation: CATSRAGNSQETQYF.

In this sample, this clonotype turned up once. The chain combines TRBV29-1 with TRBJ2-1, with 7 bases lining up with TRBD1. The CDR3 totals 12 residues. J gave up 15 bases and V 2 bases, and 10 bases lay outside the gene matches. CDR1 SQVTM and CDR2 ANQGSEA come from the germline V gene. CDR3 amino acids: CSVERTGPGVFF. The DNA of the CDR3 is TGCAGCGTTGAAAGGACAGGTCCTGGGGTGTTCTTC.

The V gene is TRBV29-1, the J gene TRBJ1-2; 9 positions agree with TRBD1. CDR3 length: 13 residues. Germline V gene lookup returns CDR1 SQVTM and CDR2 ANQGSEA. Losses at the gene ends were 5 bases for V and 8 bases for J; bases not matched to a gene: 9. CDR3 sequence: CSVPTGTGRGYTF. The CDR3 DNA follows: TGCAGCGTTCCCACCGGGACAGGGAGAGGCTACACCTTC.

The chain uses TRBV25-1 and TRBJ1-1; perhaps TRBD1 as D (5 bases). Trimming removed 0 bases from V and 3 bases from J, with 8 bases in between. CDR3 length equals 14 residues. Germline CDR1 MGHDK, CDR2 SYGVNS. DNA for the CDR3: TGTGCCAGCAGTGAATACGGGGGGGACACTGAAGCTTTCTTT. Encoded protein: CASSEYGGDTEAFF.

This clonotype came up once. V usage is TRBV6-1 and J usage is TRBJ2-7, with D perhaps matching TRBD1 (6 bases). Germline V gene sequence: CDR1 MNHNS, CDR2 SASEGT. V was shortened by 2 bases and J by 4 bases, with 9 bases between the two germline ends. CDR3 length equals 13 residues. The CDR3 loop is CASSESRGYEQYF. CDR3 nucleotide sequence: TGTGCCAGCAGTGAATCCAGGGGATACGAGCAGTACTTC.